This TCR beta chain originates from a study of T cell responses to AZD1222 COVID-19 vaccine. Whole-study results and caveats: Only a handful of AZD1222 recipients, several in all, had baseline seropositivity.

Remarks on this clone: The target antigen is unknown.

The data were produced by immunoSEQ multiplex PCR, yet TCRdb's version contains in-frame clones alone and is incomplete. The repertoire consists of 150,000 or so clones, with under 95% occurring once and the leading ten covering more than 1%. This sequence was found in an adult who received the AZD1222 COVID-19 vaccine. The source material was peripheral blood, sampled 28 days after the second AZD1222 dose.

CDR3 loop: CASMGMGLYGYTF. The CDR3, as DNA: TGTGCCAGCATGGGGATGGGGCTCTATGGCTACACCTTC. The rearrangement uses TRBV2 and TRBJ1-2; maybe TRBD1 (5 bases). The germline gives CDR1 SNHLY, CDR2 FYNNEI. With 7 bases removed from V and 4 bases from J, the gap between germline ends came to 13 bases. The CDR3 has 13 amino acids. Full variable domain (rest looked up from reference TRBV2 and TRBJ1-2): EPEVTQTPSHQVTQMGQEVILRCVPISNHLYFYWYRQILGQKVEFLVSFYNNEISEKSEIFDDQFSVERPDGSNFTLKIRSTKLEDSAMYFCASMGMGLYGYTFGSGTRLTVV.